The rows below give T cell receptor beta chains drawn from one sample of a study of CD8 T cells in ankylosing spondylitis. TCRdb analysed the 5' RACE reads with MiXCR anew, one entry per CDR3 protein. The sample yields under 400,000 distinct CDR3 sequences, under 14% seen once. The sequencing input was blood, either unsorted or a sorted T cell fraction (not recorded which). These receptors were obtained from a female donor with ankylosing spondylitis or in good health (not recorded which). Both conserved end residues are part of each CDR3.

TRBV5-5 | CASSPGTGVRSYNEQFF
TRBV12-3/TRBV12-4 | CASSGSTSRVNEQFF
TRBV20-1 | CSANTYSSWVNTEAFF
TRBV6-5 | CASSYIEIQLPTEAFF
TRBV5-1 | CASSSSGGNNEQFF
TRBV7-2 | CASSLAASSIAKNIQYF
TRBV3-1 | CASSRKAGSYNEQFF
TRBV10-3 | CAINEQGAENEQYF
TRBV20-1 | CSRAKGVNPLTDTQYF
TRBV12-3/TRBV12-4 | CASSRNQGSREQYF
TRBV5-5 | CASSPLGAGAYNEQFF
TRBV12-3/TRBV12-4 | CASSLALGTPQHF
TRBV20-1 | CSVRSGQLYGYTF
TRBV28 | CASSLGLRGTEAFF
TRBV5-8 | CASTKGTLSTDTQYF
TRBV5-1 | CASSLEQRQETQYF
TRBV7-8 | CASSFLPETQAYNEQFF
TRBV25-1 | CASSESPGSYEQYF
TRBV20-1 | CSARESTGNSPLHF
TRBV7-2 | CASSSGLAAFQETQYF
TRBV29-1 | CSVERDYGYTF
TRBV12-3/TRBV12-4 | CASSTGPPASEAFF
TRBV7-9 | CASSLTRDEQYF
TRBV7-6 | CASSLVWCTGVYEQYF
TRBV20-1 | CSARDGREIKDEQFF
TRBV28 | CASSFRRGPLHEQYF
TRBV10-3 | CAISESGSNQPQHF
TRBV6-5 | CASSYSGIAGETQYF
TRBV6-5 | CASSSQNYNEQFF
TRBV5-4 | CASSSAIMGKDTQYF
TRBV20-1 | CSARDPLTGLGETQYF
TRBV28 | CASSFGQGFNYGYTF
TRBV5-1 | CASSADLTEETQYF
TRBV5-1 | CASSLWASRNTGELFF
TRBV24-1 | CATSGVTGYTGELFF
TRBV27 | CASSYDRDEKLFF
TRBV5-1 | CASKATYEQYF